This T cell receptor beta chain was sequenced in a study of OX40 agonist ivuxolimab in advanced cancers. Study background: Two cutaneous melanoma patients and one hepatocellular carcinoma patient, three in all, had partial responses.

Repertoires were generated with immunoSEQ multiplex PCR, while TCRdb's copy carries only in-frame clones and drops some. Of roughly 13,000 clones in the sample, 90% to 95% were seen once. The sequencing here drew on CD4+ or CD8+ T cells sorted from blood, taken in a trial of the OX40 agonist ivuxolimab. The origin of this receptor is an adult with an advanced solid tumor such as melanoma, head and neck, liver or kidney cancer.

CDR3 DNA: TGTGCCAGTGAGTATGGTGGAGGGTCGGTTAACACTGAAGCTTTCTTT. The encoded protein is CASEYGGGSVNTEAFF. The chain has TRBV19 and TRBJ1-1; D gene unclear. This CDR3 region has 16 residues. V lost 8 bases to trimming and J lost 2 bases, with 21 bases between them. Germline CDR1 LNHDA, CDR2 SQIVND (reference sequence).